This T cell receptor beta chain was identified in a study of shared clonotypes between healthy human individuals. Ten immunoSEQ deep assay plates were used to sequence the DNA of unsorted PBMCs. Sequenced by immunoSEQ multiplex PCR; TCRdb stores in-frame clones only, minus some. The table records around 500,000 clones, around three quarters of them present only once. The CDR3 length is 16 residues. Germline CDR1 and CDR2: SGHTA and FQGNSA. Germline trimming cut 2 bases from V and 12 bases from J; bases unmatched to any gene: 16. The chain employs TRBV7-2 and TRBJ2-1; 7 nucleotides match TRBD2. This receptor was obtained from a woman aged 40 to 50 in good health. Some clones in this sample may be carry-over from other donors' samples. Sequenced: PBMCs. The CDR3 is CASSLLDPRTSVVQFF. The CDR3 nucleotides are TGTGCCAGCAGCTTACTAGACCCGCGGACTAGTGTGGTGCAGTTCTTC. The full variable domain, with the rest looked up from reference TRBV7-2 and TRBJ2-1, is GAGVSQSPSNKVTEKGKDVELRCDPISGHTALYWYRQSLGQGLEFLIYFQGNSAPDKSGLPSDRFSAERTGGSVSTLTIQRTQQEDSAVYLCASSLLDPRTSVVQFFGPGTRLTVL.